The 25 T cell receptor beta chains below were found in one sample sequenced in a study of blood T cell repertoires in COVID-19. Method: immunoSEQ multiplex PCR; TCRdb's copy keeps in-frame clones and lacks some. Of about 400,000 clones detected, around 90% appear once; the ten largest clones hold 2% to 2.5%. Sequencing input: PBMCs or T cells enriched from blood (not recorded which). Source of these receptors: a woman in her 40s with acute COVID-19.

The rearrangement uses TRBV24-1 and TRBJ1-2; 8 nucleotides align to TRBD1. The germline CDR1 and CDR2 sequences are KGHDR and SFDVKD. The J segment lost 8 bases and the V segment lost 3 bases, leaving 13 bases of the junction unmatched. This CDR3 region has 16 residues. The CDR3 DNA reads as TGTGCCACCAGTGATCACACCGGGACAGGCGAGGGAGGCTACACCTTC. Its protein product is CATSDHTGTGEGGYTF.

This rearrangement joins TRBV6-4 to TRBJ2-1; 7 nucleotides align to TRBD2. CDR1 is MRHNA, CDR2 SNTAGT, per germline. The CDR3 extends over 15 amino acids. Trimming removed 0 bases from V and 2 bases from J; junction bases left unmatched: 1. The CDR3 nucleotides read TGTGCCAGCAGTGACTCGGGGGGGGCCTACAATGAGCAGTTCTTC. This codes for CASSDSGGAYNEQFF.

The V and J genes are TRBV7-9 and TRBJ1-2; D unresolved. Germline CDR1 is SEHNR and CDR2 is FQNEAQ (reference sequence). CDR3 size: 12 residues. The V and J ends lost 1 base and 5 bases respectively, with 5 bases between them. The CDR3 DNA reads TGTGCCAGCAGCTTAGACGGGTATGGCTACACCTTC. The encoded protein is CASSLDGYGYTF.

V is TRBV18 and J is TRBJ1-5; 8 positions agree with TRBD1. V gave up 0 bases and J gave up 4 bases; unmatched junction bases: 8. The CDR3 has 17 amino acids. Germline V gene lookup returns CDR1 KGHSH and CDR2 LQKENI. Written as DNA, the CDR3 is TGTGCCAGCTCACCACCCCTCGGACAGGGAGCGAATCAGCCCCAGCATTTT. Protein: CASSPPLGQGANQPQHF.

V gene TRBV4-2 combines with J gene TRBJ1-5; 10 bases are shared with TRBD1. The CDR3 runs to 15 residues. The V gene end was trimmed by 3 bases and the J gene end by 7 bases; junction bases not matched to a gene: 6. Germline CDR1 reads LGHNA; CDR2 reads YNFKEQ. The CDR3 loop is CASSQETGGGQPQHF. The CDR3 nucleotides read TGTGCCAGCAGCCAGGAGACAGGGGGCGGACAGCCCCAGCATTTT.

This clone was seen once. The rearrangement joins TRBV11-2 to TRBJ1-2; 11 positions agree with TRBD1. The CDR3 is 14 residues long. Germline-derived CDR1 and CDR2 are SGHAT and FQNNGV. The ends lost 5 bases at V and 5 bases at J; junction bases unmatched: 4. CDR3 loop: CASSPRDRGYGYTF. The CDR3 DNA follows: TGTGCCAGCAGCCCCAGGGACAGGGGGTATGGCTACACCTTC.

CDR3 sequence reads: CASNIAATGELFF. The CDR3 bases are TGTGCCAGCAACATAGCGGCTACCGGGGAGCTGTTTTTT. The gene calls are TRBV5-8 and TRBJ2-2; D possibly corresponds to TRBD2 (6 bases). The CDR3 covers 13 residues. In germline, CDR1 is SGHTS, CDR2 YDEGEE. With 6 bases removed from V and 5 bases from J, the gap between germline ends came to 11 bases.

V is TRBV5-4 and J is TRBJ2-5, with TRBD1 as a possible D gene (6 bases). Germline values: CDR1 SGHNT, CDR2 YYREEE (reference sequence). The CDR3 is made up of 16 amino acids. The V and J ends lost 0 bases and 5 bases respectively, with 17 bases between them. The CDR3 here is CASSLGTGLRGETQYF. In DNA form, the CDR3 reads TGTGCCAGCAGCTTGGGGACGGGTTTGAGGGGGGAGACCCAGTACTTC.

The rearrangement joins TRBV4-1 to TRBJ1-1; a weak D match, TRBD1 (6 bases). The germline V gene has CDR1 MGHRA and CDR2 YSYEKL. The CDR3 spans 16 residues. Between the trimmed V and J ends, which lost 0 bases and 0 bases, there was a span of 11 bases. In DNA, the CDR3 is TGCGCCAGCAGCCAAGATACAGGACAGCTGAACACTGAAGCTTTCTTT. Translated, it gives CASSQDTGQLNTEAFF.

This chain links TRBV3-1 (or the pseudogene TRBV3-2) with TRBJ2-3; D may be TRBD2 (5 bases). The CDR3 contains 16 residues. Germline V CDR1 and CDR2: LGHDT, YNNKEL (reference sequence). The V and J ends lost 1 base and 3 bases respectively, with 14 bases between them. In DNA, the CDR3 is TGTGCCAGCAGCCAAGGGCCGGGGATCAGGACAGATACGCAGTATTTT. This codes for CASSQGPGIRTDTQYF.

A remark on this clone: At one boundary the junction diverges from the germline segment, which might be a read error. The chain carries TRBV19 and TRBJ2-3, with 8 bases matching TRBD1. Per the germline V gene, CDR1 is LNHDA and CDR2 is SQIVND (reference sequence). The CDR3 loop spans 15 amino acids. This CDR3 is CASRDRDRRTDTLYF. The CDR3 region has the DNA TGTGCCAGTCGCGACCGGGACAGGCGCACAGATACGCTGTATTTT. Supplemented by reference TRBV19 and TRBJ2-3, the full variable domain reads DGGITQSPKYLFRKEGQNVTLSCEQNLNHDAMYWYRQDPGQGLRLIYYSQIVNDFQKGDIAEGYSVSREKKESFPLTVTSAQKNPTAFYLCASRDRDRRTDTLYFGPGTRLTVL.

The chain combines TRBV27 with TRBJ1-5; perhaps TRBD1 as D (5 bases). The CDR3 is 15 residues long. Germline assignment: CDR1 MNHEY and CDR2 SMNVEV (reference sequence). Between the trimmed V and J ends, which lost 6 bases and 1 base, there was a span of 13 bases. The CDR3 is CASRSGGRSNQPQHF. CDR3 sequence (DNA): TGTGCCAGCAGATCGGGGGGAAGGAGCAATCAGCCCCAGCATTTT.

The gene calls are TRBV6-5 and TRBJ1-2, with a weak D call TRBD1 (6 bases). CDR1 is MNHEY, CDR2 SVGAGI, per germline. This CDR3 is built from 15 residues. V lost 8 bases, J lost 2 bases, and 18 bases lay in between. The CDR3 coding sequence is TGTGCCAGCTTCGGCGGGGGGGCTGGGAACTATGGCTACACCTTC. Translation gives CASFGGGAGNYGYTF.

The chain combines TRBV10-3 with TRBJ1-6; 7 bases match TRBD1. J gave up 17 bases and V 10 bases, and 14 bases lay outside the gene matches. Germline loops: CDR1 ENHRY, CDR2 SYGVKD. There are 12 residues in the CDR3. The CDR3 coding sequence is TGTGCCACGGAGGGGGCATCGCGTGAGGTCCACTTT. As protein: CATEGASREVHF.

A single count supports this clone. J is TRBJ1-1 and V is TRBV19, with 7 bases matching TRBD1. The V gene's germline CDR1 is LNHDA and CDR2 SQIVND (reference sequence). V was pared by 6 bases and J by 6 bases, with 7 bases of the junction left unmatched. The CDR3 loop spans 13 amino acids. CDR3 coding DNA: TGTGCCAGTAGACAGGGGCTACTATCTGAAGCTTTCTTT. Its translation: CASRQGLLSEAFF.

In nucleotides, the CDR3 is TGTGCCAGCAGCCCCCCCGGGGGGGCCGCGTTTCCAGCCAAAAACATTCAGTACTTC. It is translated as CASSPPGGAAFPAKNIQYF. The chain carries TRBV7-2 and TRBJ2-4; 8 nucleotides line up with TRBD2. With 5 bases clipped from V and 0 bases from J, the junction kept 15 bases outside the gene matches. This CDR3 has 19 amino acids. Germline-derived CDR1 and CDR2 are SGHTA and FQGNSA. Filled out from reference TRBV7-2 and TRBJ2-4, the complete variable domain reads GAGVSQSPSNKVTEKGKDVELRCDPISGHTALYWYRQSLGQGLEFLIYFQGNSAPDKSGLPSDRFSAERTGGSVSTLTIQRTQQEDSAVYLCASSPPGGAAFPAKNIQYFGAGTRLSVL.

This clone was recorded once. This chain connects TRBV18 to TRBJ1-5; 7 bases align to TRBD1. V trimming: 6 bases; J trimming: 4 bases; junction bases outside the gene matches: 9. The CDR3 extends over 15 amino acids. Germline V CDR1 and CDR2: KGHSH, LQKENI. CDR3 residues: CASSQEGAGNQPQHF. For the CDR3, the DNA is TGTGCCAGCTCCCAAGAGGGGGCAGGGAATCAGCCCCAGCATTTT.

CDR3 sequence: CASSPPGGERLPLHF. The DNA of the CDR3 is TGTGCCAGCAGTCCCCCAGGGGGCGAAAGGTTACCCCTCCACTTT. The chain has TRBV14 and TRBJ1-6, with 8 bases identical to TRBD1. The ends lost 6 bases at V and 12 bases at J; junction bases unmatched: 13. The germline gives CDR1 SGHDN, CDR2 FVKESK. The CDR3 length is 15 residues.

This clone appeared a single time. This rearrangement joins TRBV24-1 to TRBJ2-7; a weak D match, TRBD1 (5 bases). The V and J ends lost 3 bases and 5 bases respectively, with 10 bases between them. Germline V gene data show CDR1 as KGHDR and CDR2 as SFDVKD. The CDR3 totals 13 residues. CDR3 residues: CATSDVRGNEQYF. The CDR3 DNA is TGTGCCACCAGTGATGTTAGGGGAAACGAGCAGTACTTC.

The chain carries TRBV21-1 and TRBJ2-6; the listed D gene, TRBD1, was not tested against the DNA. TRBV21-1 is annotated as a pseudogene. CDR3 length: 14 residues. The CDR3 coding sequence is TGTGCCACCCGGGACAGCTCTGGGGCCAACGTCCTGACTTTC. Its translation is CATRDSSGANVLTF.

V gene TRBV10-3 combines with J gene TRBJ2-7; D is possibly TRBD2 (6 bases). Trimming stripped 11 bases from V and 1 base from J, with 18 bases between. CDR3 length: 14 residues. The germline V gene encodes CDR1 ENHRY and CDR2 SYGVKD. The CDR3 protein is CASSGGRESYEQYF. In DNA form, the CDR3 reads TGTGCCTCCAGTGGAGGGAGAGAGTCCTACGAGCAGTACTTC.

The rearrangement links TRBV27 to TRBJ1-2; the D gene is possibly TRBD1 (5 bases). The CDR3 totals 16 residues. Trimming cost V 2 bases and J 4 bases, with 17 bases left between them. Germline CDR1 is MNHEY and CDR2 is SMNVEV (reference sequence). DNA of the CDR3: TGTGCCAGCAGTTTAGTGGTCAGGGTCTTTATCTATGGCTACACCTTC. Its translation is CASSLVVRVFIYGYTF.

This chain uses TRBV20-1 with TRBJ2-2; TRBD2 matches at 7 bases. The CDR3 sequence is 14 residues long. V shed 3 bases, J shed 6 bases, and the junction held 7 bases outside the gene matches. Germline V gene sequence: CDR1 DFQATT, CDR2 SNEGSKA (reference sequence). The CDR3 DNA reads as TGCAGTGCTAGTTCTGCGGGGGTTGCCGGGGAGCTGTTTTTT. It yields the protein CSASSAGVAGELFF.

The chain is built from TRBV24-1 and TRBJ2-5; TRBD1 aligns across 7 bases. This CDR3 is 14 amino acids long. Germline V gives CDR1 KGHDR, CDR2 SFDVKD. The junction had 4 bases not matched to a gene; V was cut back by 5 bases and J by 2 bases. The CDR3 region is CATSAPGQQETQYF. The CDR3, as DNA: TGTGCCACCAGTGCCCCGGGACAGCAAGAGACCCAGTACTTC.

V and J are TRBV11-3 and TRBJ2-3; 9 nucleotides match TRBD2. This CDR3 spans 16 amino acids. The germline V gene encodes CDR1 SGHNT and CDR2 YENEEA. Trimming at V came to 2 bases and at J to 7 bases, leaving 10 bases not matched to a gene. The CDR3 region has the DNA TGTGCCAGCAGCTTAAGTGTGCGGGGGGGCGATCATACGCAGTATTTT. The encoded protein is CASSLSVRGGDHTQYF.